Listed below are T cell receptor beta chains from one sample, sequenced in a study of shared clonotypes between healthy human individuals. Profiled with immunoSEQ multiplex PCR; TCRdb holds only in-frame clones, not every one. Among about 2.1 million clones listed, around 93% were seen once. Sequencing was carried out using naive CD8+ T cells from PBMCs. The receptors were sampled from a man aged 18 to 35 in good health. Some clones in this sample may be carry-over from other donors' samples. Each CDR3 is given with its conserved first and last residue. The D gene is left open where the match is weak. A row's size may be missing; if present it is once, few, many or a size class.

clone_size	v_call	d_call	j_call	cdr3_nt	cdr3_aa
.	TRBV19	.	TRBJ2-7	TGTGCCAGTAGTATCAATACCTATTGGGAGCAGTACTTC	CASSINTYWEQYF
.	TRBV7-9	TRBD2	TRBJ2-1	TGTGCCAGCAACCCGGGGGGGGCCTACAATGAGCAGTTCTTC	CASNPGGAYNEQFF
.	TRBV5-1	.	TRBJ2-7	TGCGCCAGCAGCCCTGAAGGGGAGGCCTACGAGCAGTACTTC	CASSPEGEAYEQYF
.	TRBV7-6	.	TRBJ2-1	TGTGCCAGCAGCAACCGCCGGGGGGCGGGAGTGGGAAATGAGCAGTTCTTC	CASSNRRGAGVGNEQFF
.	TRBV7-2	.	TRBJ2-7	TGTGCCAGCAGCTTAGTAGCAGACTACTCCTACGAGCAGTACTTC	CASSLVADYSYEQYF
.	TRBV5-1	TRBD2	TRBJ2-1	TGCGCCAGCAGCTTGGCCCCACTAGCGGGGTACCAACTCGTGGGGGATGAGCAGTTCTTC	CASSLAPLAGYQLVGDEQFF
once	TRBV7-2	TRBD2	TRBJ2-7	TGTGCCAGCAGCTTCGGGACTAGCGGGATCGCCTCCTACGAGCAGTACTTC	CASSFGTSGIASYEQYF
.	TRBV4-1	TRBD2	TRBJ2-1	TGCGCCAGCAGCCAGCCATGGGCTAGCGGGCACAATGAGCAGTTCTTC	CASSQPWASGHNEQFF
.	TRBV27	TRBD2	TRBJ2-1	TGTGCCAGCAGCTTTACTAGCGGGAGTGTAAGTGAGCAGTTCTTC	CASSFTSGSVSEQFF
.	TRBV19	TRBD1	TRBJ1-5	TGTGCCAGTAGTATGGGGACAGGGGGAAGCAATCAGCCCCAGCATTTT	CASSMGTGGSNQPQHF
.	TRBV11-2	TRBD2	TRBJ2-7	TGTGCCAGCAGCCCTGGACTAGCGGGACCCGTACGGGAGCAGTACTTC	CASSPGLAGPVREQYF
once	TRBV19	.	TRBJ2-7	TGTGCCAGTAGTATGGGTCCTAGCTCCTACGAGCAGTACTTC	CASSMGPSSYEQYF
.	TRBV4-2	.	TRBJ1-1	TGTGCCAGCAGCCCCCCGGGAGAGGGGAACACTGAAGCTTTCTTT	CASSPPGEGNTEAFF
.	TRBV7-8	.	TRBJ2-7	TGTGCCAGCAGCTTAGTCGGGGGTAGCTCCTACGAGCAGTACTTC	CASSLVGGSSYEQYF
.	TRBV27	TRBD2	TRBJ2-7	TGTGCCAGCAGTTTGTCACTAGCGGGTTCCTACGAGCAGTACTTC	CASSLSLAGSYEQYF
.	TRBV19	TRBD2	TRBJ2-3	TGTGCCAGTAGTTCTCGACTAGCGGGAGGGCCGATCTCTTCCACAGATACGCAGTATTTT	CASSSRLAGGPISSTDTQYF
.	TRBV27	TRBD2	TRBJ2-7	TGTGCCAGCAGTTTAATACTAGCGGGAGGGACCCACGAGCAGTACTTC	CASSLILAGGTHEQYF
.	TRBV9	.	TRBJ2-2	TGTGCCAGCAGCCCCGGACCAAACACCGGGGAGCTGTTTTTT	CASSPGPNTGELFF
.	TRBV5-1	.	TRBJ2-7	TGCGCCAGCAGCTACTCGATGGGGCGGGGGCCCTACGAGCAGTACTTC	CASSYSMGRGPYEQYF
.	TRBV9	.	TRBJ2-1	TGTGCCAGCAGCGTAGATGTAGGACTAGGGGGATACAATGAGCAGTTCTTC	CASSVDVGLGGYNEQFF
.	TRBV7-8	.	TRBJ2-3	TGTGCCAGCAGCCGGAGGCACAGAAACACAGATACGCAGTATTTT	CASSRRHRNTDTQYF
.	TRBV2	TRBD1	TRBJ2-7	TGTGCCGGGAGAGAGGACAGGGGGTCCTACGAGCAGTACTTC	CAGREDRGSYEQYF
.	TRBV9	.	TRBJ1-5	TGTGCCAGCAGCGTAGGAGGTGGGGGCAATCAGCCCCAGCATTTT	CASSVGGGGNQPQHF
.	TRBV6-1	TRBD1	TRBJ2-2	TGTGCCAGCAGCGACAGGGGGACCGGGGAGCTGTTTTTT	CASSDRGTGELFF
once	TRBV7-2	TRBD2	TRBJ2-3	TGTGCCAGCAGCTTAGGGGCTAGCGGATTCACAGATACGCAGTATTTT	CASSLGASGFTDTQYF
.	TRBV28	.	TRBJ2-7	TGTGCCAGCAGTTTGGTGGGGGCTAGATACGAGCAGTACTTC	CASSLVGARYEQYF
.	TRBV6-1	TRBD2	TRBJ2-7	TGTGCCAGCAGTCAAGCCGGGGCAGGCTCTAGCGGACCCCTTTACGAGCAGTACTTC	CASSQAGAGSSGPLYEQYF
.	TRBV9	.	TRBJ1-2	TGTGCCAGCAGCCCCAGGGGAAACTATGGCTACACCTTC	CASSPRGNYGYTF
once	TRBV13	.	TRBJ2-7	TGTGCCAGCAGCTTAGTTTCGTCATTCTACGAGCAGTACTTC	CASSLVSSFYEQYF
.	TRBV7-9	.	TRBJ1-1	TGTGCCAGCAGCTCCGGGGGGATATCAGAGAACACTGAAGCTTTCTTT	CASSSGGISENTEAFF
.	TRBV27	.	TRBJ2-3	TGTGCCAGCAGTTTTTTGGCTAGCACAGATACGCAGTATTTT	CASSFLASTDTQYF
.	TRBV28	.	TRBJ1-5	TGTGCCAGCAGCCACAGGAGCCCCCCCCGAAATCAGCCCCAGCATTTT	CASSHRSPPRNQPQHF
.	TRBV6-5	TRBD1	TRBJ1-1	TGTGCCAGCAGACCGGGACAGTTCACTGAAGCTTTCTTT	CASRPGQFTEAFF
.	TRBV6-6	.	TRBJ2-7	TGTGCCAGCACGTCAGTTGCTGGGGGCTACGAGCAGTACTTC	CASTSVAGGYEQYF
.	TRBV11-2	.	TRBJ2-7	TGTGCCAGCAGCTATAGTGGCGGAGCCTACGAGCAGTACTTC	CASSYSGGAYEQYF
.	TRBV6-5	.	TRBJ1-1	TGTGCCAGCAGAACCGAATTGTCCGAAGCTTTCTTT	CASRTELSEAFF
.	TRBV7-9	.	TRBJ2-1	TGTGCCAGCAGCGAAGGACCCGCGAGCTACAATGAGCAGTTCTTC	CASSEGPASYNEQFF
.	TRBV28	.	TRBJ1-6	TGTGCCAGCAGTTTAGTCTTGGCTAATTCACCCCTCCACTTT	CASSLVLANSPLHF
.	TRBV4-1	TRBD2	TRBJ2-1	TGCGCCAGCAGCCCCAATCGCAGGGAGGGAGATGAGCAGTTCTTC	CASSPNRREGDEQFF
once	TRBV7-9	.	TRBJ1-4	TGTGCCAGCAGCCCCCCGACGGGGCTAGGTGAAAAACTGTTTTTT	CASSPPTGLGEKLFF
.	TRBV5-1	.	TRBJ2-7	TGCGCCAGCCTCGACACCTTGGGTGAGCAGTACTTC	CASLDTLGEQYF